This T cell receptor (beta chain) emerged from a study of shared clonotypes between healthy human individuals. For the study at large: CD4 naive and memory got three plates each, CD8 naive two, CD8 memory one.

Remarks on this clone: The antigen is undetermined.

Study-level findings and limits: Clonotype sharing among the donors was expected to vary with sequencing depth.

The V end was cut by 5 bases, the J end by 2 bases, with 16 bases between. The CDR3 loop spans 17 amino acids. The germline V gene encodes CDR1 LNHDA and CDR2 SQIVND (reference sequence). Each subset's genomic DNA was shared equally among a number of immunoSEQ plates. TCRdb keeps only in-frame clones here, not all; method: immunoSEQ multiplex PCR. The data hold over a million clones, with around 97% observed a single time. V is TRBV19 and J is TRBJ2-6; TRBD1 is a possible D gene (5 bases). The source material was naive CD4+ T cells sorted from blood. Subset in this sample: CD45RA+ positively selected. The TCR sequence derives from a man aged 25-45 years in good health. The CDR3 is CASSPTPPGTGANVLTF. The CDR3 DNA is TGTGCCAGTAGTCCTACCCCCCCAGGGACTGGGGCCAACGTCCTGACTTTC.